These 5 T cell receptor beta chains were all obtained from the same sample, sequenced in a study of T-cell memory formation after mild COVID-19. Using its own MiXCR run on the 5' RACE reads, TCRdb lists one record per CDR3 protein. The sample carries 350,000 to 450,000 distinct CDR3 sequences, 25% to 30% recorded once. The material sequenced was PBMCs or a T cell subset sorted from them (not recorded which). Source of these receptors: an adult woman who had mild COVID-19 (a few samples of this study predate the infection). Cell type and time point are not known.

This clonotype was counted a few times. The chain uses TRBV7-2 and TRBJ2-3; either TRBD1 or TRBD2 may fit D (5 bases each). Germline CDR1 and CDR2: SGHTA and FQGNSA. The V gene lost 2 bases and the J gene lost 6 bases, with 12 bases spanning the gap. The CDR3 is 14 residues long. The CDR3 region has the DNA TGTGCCAGCAGCTTAACGCAGGGAGCGGATACGCAGTATTTT. The encoded protein is CASSLTQGADTQYF.

There are a few counts of this clonotype. The CDR3 loop is CASIPKGQGNEQFF. In nucleotides, the CDR3 is TGTGCCAGCATCCCTAAGGGACAGGGCAATGAGCAGTTCTTC. V gene TRBV12-3 or TRBV12-4 combines with J gene TRBJ2-1; 9 positions agree with TRBD1. CDR3 length: 14 amino acids. Trimming removed 7 bases from V and 6 bases from J; junction bases left unmatched: 7.

In DNA form, the CDR3 reads TGTGCCAGCAGCCCTCTCCTGATTTCCTACGAGCAGTACTTC. This codes for CASSPLLISYEQYF. The chain links TRBV2 to TRBJ2-7; D call uncertain. Germline V gene sequence: CDR1 SNHLY, CDR2 FYNNEI. CDR3 length: 14 amino acids. V was cut by 6 bases and J by 1 base, with 13 bases left in between.

The chain recombines TRBV9 with TRBJ2-3; D is possibly TRBD2 (5 bases). V was pared by 4 bases and J by 5 bases, with 11 bases between. The CDR3 length is 13 residues. Germline-derived CDR1 and CDR2 are SGDLS and YYNGEE. CDR3 protein: CASSLRREDTQYF. CDR3 sequence (DNA): TGTGCCAGCAGCCTCCGTCGGGAAGATACGCAGTATTTT.

V and J are TRBV12-3 or TRBV12-4 and TRBJ1-1, with 7 nucleotides matching TRBD1. CDR3 size: 19 residues. Trimming cost V 3 bases and J 2 bases; bases outside gene matches: 18. Written as DNA, the CDR3 is TGTGCCAGCAGTTTGATGGCTTTAAGGGACAGAGGCCCAAACACTGAAGCTTTCTTT. It specifies CASSLMALRDRGPNTEAFF.